Shown below are 22 T cell receptor beta chains from a single sample sequenced in a study of OX40 agonist ivuxolimab in advanced cancers. Assay used: immunoSEQ multiplex PCR; TCRdb lists only in-frame clones, some missing. The sample comprises 81,000 or so clones, roughly 89% of which are singletons, and under 8.5% rests with the top ten. Sequenced here: CD4+ or CD8+ T cells sorted from blood, sampled in a trial of the OX40 agonist ivuxolimab. These receptors were collected from an adult with an advanced solid tumor such as melanoma, head and neck, liver or kidney cancer.

The chain combines TRBV4-1 with TRBJ1-5; 8 bases match TRBD1. Trimming removed 4 bases from V and 4 bases from J; junction bases left unmatched: 3. This CDR3 region has 14 residues. Germline CDR1 is MGHRA and CDR2 is YSYEKL. CDR3 protein: CASSLRTGNQPQHF. CDR3 bases: TGCGCCAGCAGCCTGCGGACAGGGAATCAGCCCCAGCATTTT.

The chain recombines TRBV7-8 with TRBJ2-7, with 7 bases lining up with TRBD1. Germline V CDR1 and CDR2: SGHVS, FQNEAQ. This CDR3 is built from 14 residues. With 5 bases clipped from V and 4 bases from J, the junction kept 8 bases outside the gene matches. The CDR3, as DNA: TGTGCCAGCAGCCCCGGGACAGAGTCTTACGAGCAGTACTTC. It encodes CASSPGTESYEQYF.

The chain has TRBV13 and TRBJ2-1; 8 nucleotides line up with TRBD2. The V and J ends lost 3 bases and 10 bases, in that order; junction bases with no gene match: 11. CDR1 and CDR2 from the germline V gene are PRHDT and FYEKMQ (reference sequence). The CDR3 runs to 15 residues. CDR3 in amino acids: CASSLTSGSVGEQFF. The DNA of the CDR3 is TGTGCCAGCAGCTTGACGAGCGGGAGTGTAGGAGAGCAGTTCTTC.

This clone is a singleton in its sample. J is TRBJ2-3 and V is TRBV7-3; TRBD2 aligns across 10 bases. The CDR3 is 18 residues long. Trimming took 2 bases from V and 0 from J; bases not matched to a gene: 8. Germline assignment: CDR1 SGHTA and CDR2 FQGTGA. The DNA of the CDR3 is TGTGCCAGCAGCTTAGTTCTAGCGGGGGTCTCTAGCACAGATACGCAGTATTTT. It is translated as CASSLVLAGVSSTDTQYF.

J is TRBJ2-3 and V is TRBV19, with D possibly TRBD2 on 5 matching bases. From germline, CDR1 is LNHDA and CDR2 SQIVND (reference sequence). The CDR3 is 15 amino acids. Between the trimmed V and J ends, which lost 6 bases and 0 bases, there was a span of 13 bases. The CDR3 reads CASSPLASSTDTQYF. The CDR3 DNA follows: TGTGCCAGTAGCCCATTAGCGTCTAGCACAGATACGCAGTATTTT.

Of note for this clone: A junction end diverges from the germline sequence, so it may reflect a read error. J is TRBJ1-6 and V is TRBV15, with 9 bases fitting TRBD1. The CDR3 sequence is 16 residues long. Per germline, CDR1 LNHNV and CDR2 YYDKDF (reference sequence). The CDR3 here is CATSSHPGTGRSPLYF. The CDR3 DNA reads as TGTGCCACCAGCAGCCACCCCGGGACAGGGAGGTCACCCCTCTACTTT.

V and J are TRBV9 and TRBJ1-2; 7 bases map to TRBD1. The J segment lost 0 bases and the V segment lost 7 bases, leaving 3 bases of the junction unmatched. The CDR3 is 13 residues long. Germline V CDR1 and CDR2: SGDLS, YYNGEE. CDR3 amino acids: CASGDSPNYGYTF. The CDR3 DNA reads as TGTGCCAGCGGGGACAGCCCTAACTATGGCTACACCTTC.

A word on this clone: One end of the junction varies from germline; a read error may be responsible. This chain uses TRBV2 with TRBJ1-2; tentatively, D is TRBD1 (6 bases). CDR1 is SNHLY, CDR2 FYNNEI, per germline. CDR3 length: 13 amino acids. As DNA, the CDR3 is TGTGCCAGCAGTGAATGGGGGGCGTACGAGTGGGCCTTC. Its protein product is CASSEWGAYEWAF.

The CDR3 region is CAWSATSDEQFF. The CDR3 region has the DNA TGTGCCTGGAGTGCGACTAGCGATGAGCAGTTCTTC. The gene calls are TRBV30 and TRBJ2-1, with TRBD2 matching over 8 bases. This CDR3 is built from 12 residues. The V gene end was trimmed by 1 base and the J gene end by 8 bases; junction bases not matched to a gene: 1. Germline V gives CDR1 GTSNPN, CDR2 SVGIG (reference sequence).

CDR3 sequence: CAAQGNSYEQYF. For the CDR3, the DNA is TGTGCCGCACAGGGGAATTCCTACGAGCAGTACTTC. The chain has TRBV30 and TRBJ2-7, with 7 bases fitting TRBD1. The CDR3 has 12 residues. CDR1 and CDR2 from the germline V gene are GTSNPN and SVGIG (reference sequence). Germline trimming cut 8 bases from V and 1 base from J; bases unmatched to any gene: 5.

The chain joins TRBV6-5 to TRBJ2-3, with a possible D match to TRBD2 (6 bases). The CDR3 covers 16 residues. V shed 0 bases and J shed 1 base, with 11 bases lying between them. CDR1 is MNHEY and CDR2 is SVGAGI in the germline V gene. This CDR3 is CASSYSKSGGTDTQYF. CDR3 DNA sequence: TGTGCCAGCAGTTACTCGAAATCGGGGGGCACAGATACGCAGTATTTT.

CDR3 protein: CASSYIRSEAFF. In DNA form, the CDR3 reads TGTGCCAGCAGTTACATCCGGAGTGAAGCTTTCTTT. The rearrangement uses TRBV6-6 and TRBJ1-1, with D hard to call. The CDR3 is made up of 12 amino acids. CDR1 MNHNY and CDR2 SVGAGI come from the germline V gene (reference sequence). V lost 2 bases and J lost 7, with 8 bases in between.

This chain uses TRBV7-9 with TRBJ2-1; 8 positions match TRBD1. V dropped 1 base and J dropped 8; count of bases not matched to a gene: 7. The CDR3 consists of 15 residues. Germline assignment: CDR1 SEHNR and CDR2 FQNEAQ (reference sequence). The CDR3 loop reads CASSLGQGTLHEQFF. In DNA, the CDR3 is TGTGCCAGCAGCTTAGGACAGGGGACGTTACATGAGCAGTTCTTC.

The chain joins TRBV30 to TRBJ2-1; tentative D call: TRBD2 (6 bases). V dropped 0 bases and J dropped 8 bases, with 14 bases sitting between them. This CDR3 comprises 14 residues. Germline V gene data show CDR1 as GTSNPN and CDR2 as SVGIG (reference sequence). Here the CDR3 DNA reads TGTGCCTGGAGTGTAGCGGGCCCCTCCGATGAGCAGTTCTTC. Encoded protein: CAWSVAGPSDEQFF.

The J gene is TRBJ2-3, the V gene TRBV11-1, with D possibly TRBD1 on 6 matching bases. Trimming took off 3 bases at V and 2 bases at J, with 18 bases between the two ends. This CDR3 comprises 17 residues. Germline values: CDR1 SGHAT, CDR2 FQDESV (reference sequence). CDR3 DNA sequence: TGTGCCAGCAGCTTCCTAAAAAACGGACAGCCCACAGATACGCAGTATTTT. Amino acids: CASSFLKNGQPTDTQYF.

In nucleotides, the CDR3 is TGTGCCAGCAGTGTAGCGGGAGCCTACGAGCAGTACTTC. Protein product: CASSVAGAYEQYF. V and J are TRBV6-5 and TRBJ2-7; 9 bases align to TRBD2. V was clipped by 5 bases and J by 2 bases; unmatched bases: 1. Germline V lookup: CDR1 MNHEY, CDR2 SVGAGI. The CDR3 is 13 amino acids.

This chain joins TRBV6-5 and TRBJ2-1; 15 nucleotides agree with TRBD2. Germline V lookup: CDR1 MNHEY, CDR2 SVGAGI. V lost 0 bases and J lost 7; bases outside the gene matches: 1. The length of the CDR3 is 16 residues. The CDR3 here is CASSYSGTSGGNEQFF. The DNA for the CDR3 is TGTGCCAGCAGTTACTCCGGGACTAGCGGGGGGAATGAGCAGTTCTTC.

The chain uses TRBV13 and TRBJ1-1; TRBD1 matches 12 bases. With V trimmed by 5 bases and J by 5 bases, 9 bases remained unmatched. This CDR3 is built from 16 residues. From germline, CDR1 is PRHDT and CDR2 FYEKMQ (reference sequence). CDR3 residues: CASSRDRGLSRTEAFF. The CDR3 bases are TGTGCCAGCAGCCGGGACAGGGGGCTTTCGCGAACTGAAGCTTTCTTT.

The chain links TRBV6-4 to TRBJ2-3; D could derive from TRBD1 or TRBD2 (5 bases each). Looked up from germline, CDR1 is MRHNA and CDR2 is SNTAGT. Trimming removed 2 bases from V and 11 bases from J, with 23 bases in between. The CDR3 extends over 16 amino acids. The CDR3 DNA follows: TGTGCCAGCAGTGACCGGGACCGCCGGAGAACCCCGGGGCAGTATTTT. Its protein is CASSDRDRRRTPGQYF.

A word on this clone: At one end, the junction sequence differs from germline, possibly due to a read error. V and J are TRBV7-7 and TRBJ2-1; 13 bases align to TRBD2. CDR1 is SSHAT, CDR2 FNYEAQ, per germline (reference sequence). This CDR3 comprises 17 residues. CDR3 region: CASSLDPTSGRADEQFF. The CDR3 DNA reads as TGTGCTAGCAGCTTGGACCCAACTAGCGGGAGGGCAGATGAGCAGTTCTTC.

CDR3 region: CASSSVGEGTHGYTF. The CDR3 nucleotides read TGTGCCAGCAGTTCTGTCGGGGAAGGGACGCATGGCTACACCTTC. The chain recombines TRBV28 with TRBJ1-2; weak D call: TRBD1 (5 bases). The CDR3 contains 15 residues. V lost 4 bases and J lost 6, with 18 bases in between. Germline-derived CDR1 and CDR2 are MDHEN and SYDVKM.

This chain uses TRBV28 with TRBJ1-2, with D possibly matching TRBD1 (5 bases). CDR3 length equals 13 residues. The V gene lost 6 bases and the J gene lost 7 bases, with 15 bases spanning the gap. Germline V gives CDR1 MDHEN, CDR2 SYDVKM. The CDR3 protein is CASSRTRTGGYTF. The CDR3 DNA reads as TGTGCCAGCAGCCGGACAAGGACGGGTGGCTACACCTTC.